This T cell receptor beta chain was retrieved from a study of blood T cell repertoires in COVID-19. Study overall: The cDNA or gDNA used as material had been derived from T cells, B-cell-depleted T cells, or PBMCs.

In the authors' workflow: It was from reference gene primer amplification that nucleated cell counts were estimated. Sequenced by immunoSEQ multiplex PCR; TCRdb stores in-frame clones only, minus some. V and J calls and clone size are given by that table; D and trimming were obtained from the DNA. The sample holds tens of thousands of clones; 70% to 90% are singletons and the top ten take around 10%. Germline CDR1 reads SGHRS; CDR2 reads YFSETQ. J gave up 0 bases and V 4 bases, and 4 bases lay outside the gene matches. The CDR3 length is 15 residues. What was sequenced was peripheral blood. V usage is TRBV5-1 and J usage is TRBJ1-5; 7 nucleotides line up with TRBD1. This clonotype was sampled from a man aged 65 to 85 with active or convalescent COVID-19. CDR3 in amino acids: CASSPTGDSNQPQHF. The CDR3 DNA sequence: TGCGCCAGCAGCCCTACAGGGGATAGCAATCAGCCCCAGCATTTT.